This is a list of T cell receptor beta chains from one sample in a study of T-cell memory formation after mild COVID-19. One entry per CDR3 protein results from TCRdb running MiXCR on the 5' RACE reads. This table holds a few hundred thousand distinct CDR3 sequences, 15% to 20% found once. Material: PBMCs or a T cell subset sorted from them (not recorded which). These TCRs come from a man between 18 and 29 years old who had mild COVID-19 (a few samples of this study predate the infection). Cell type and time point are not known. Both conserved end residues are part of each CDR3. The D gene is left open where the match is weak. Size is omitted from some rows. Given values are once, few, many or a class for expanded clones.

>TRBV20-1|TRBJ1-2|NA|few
TGCAGTGCGGAAGACACAGGGTCCGCCGTACCGCCTGACTATGGCTACACCTTC
CSAEDTGSAVPPDYGYTF
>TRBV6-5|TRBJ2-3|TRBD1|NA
TGTGCCAGCAGCCTGGCACAGGGGGCGATCACAGATACGCAGTATTTT
CASSLAQGAITDTQYF
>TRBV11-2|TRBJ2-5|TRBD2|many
TGTGCCAGCAGCTTAGAGGAGCGGGGGTTTGGAGAGACCCAGTACTTC
CASSLEERGFGETQYF
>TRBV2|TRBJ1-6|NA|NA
TGTGCCAGCAGGAGGGAGAGCTCATATAATTCACCCCTCCACTTT
CASRRESSYNSPLHF
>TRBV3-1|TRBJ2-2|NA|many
TGTGCCAGCAGCCAAGCGATTACGGTGACCGCGAACACCGGGGAGCTGTTTTTT
CASSQAITVTANTGELFF
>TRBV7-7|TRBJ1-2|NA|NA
TGTGCTAGCAGCTTAGCGGGCACCACCTTCTATGGCTACACCTTC
CASSLAGTTFYGYTF
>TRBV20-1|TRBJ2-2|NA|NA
TGCAGTGCTAGTCAACCGCTCGGGGAGCTGTTTTTT
CSASQPLGELFF
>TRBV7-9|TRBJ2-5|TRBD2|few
TGTGCCAGCTGCCTCGGGGGGCAAGAGACCCAGTACTTC
CASCLGGQETQYF
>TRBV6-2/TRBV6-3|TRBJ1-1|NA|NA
TGTGCCAGCAGTTACTCGCCCCTCAACAGGGCTCGCACTGAAGCTTTCTTT
CASSYSPLNRARTEAFF
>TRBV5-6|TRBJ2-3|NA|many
TGTGCCAGCAGCTTTGAGACACTACTTACAGATACGCAGTATTTT
CASSFETLLTDTQYF
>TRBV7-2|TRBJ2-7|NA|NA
TGTGCCAGCAGCTTAGGGACGGCGGTATACTACGAGCAGTACTTC
CASSLGTAVYYEQYF
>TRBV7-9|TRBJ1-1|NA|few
TGTGCCAGCAGCTTAACGATTGGGGGCACTGAAGCTTTCTTT
CASSLTIGGTEAFF
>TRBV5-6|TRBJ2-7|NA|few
TGTGCCAGCAGCTCTGCCCGAAGGGGTGCCTCCTACGAGCAGTACTTC
CASSSARRGASYEQYF
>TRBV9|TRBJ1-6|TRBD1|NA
TGTGCCAGCAGCGTAGCGGGACAGGGGGTTTCACCCCTCCACTTT
CASSVAGQGVSPLHF
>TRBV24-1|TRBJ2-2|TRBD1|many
TGTGCCACCAGTGATTTGGACAGGGACACCGGGGAGCTGTTTTTT
CATSDLDRDTGELFF
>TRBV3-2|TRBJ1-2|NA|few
TGTGCCAGCAGCCAAGTTAGTACGAAACACGACGGCTACACCTTC
CASSQVSTKHDGYTF
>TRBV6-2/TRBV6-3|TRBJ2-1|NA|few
TGTGCCAGCAGTTACTCCCCAAGCCATCCCCTCCCTGTCAATGAGCAGTTCTTC
CASSYSPSHPLPVNEQFF
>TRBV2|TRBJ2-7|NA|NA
TGTGCCAGCAGGGAACGACCACTTACCTACGAGCAGTACTTC
CASRERPLTYEQYF
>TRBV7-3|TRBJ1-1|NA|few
TGTGCCAGCAGCCAGGGGAACACTGAAGCTTTCTTT
CASSQGNTEAFF
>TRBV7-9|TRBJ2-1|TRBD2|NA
TGTGCCAGCAGCGCCATAGCGGGGGGGCCTTACAATGAGCAGTTCTTC
CASSAIAGGPYNEQFF
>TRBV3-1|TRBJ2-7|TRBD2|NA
TGTGCCAGCAGCTTTAGCGGGGGGTCCTACGAGCAGTACTTC
CASSFSGGSYEQYF
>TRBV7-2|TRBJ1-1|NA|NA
TGTGCCAGCAGCGGATCCCGGGGGACTGAAGCTTTCTTT
CASSGSRGTEAFF
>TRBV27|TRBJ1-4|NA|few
TGTGCCAGCAGTCCTATGGGCGCAACTAATGAAAAACTGTTTTTT
CASSPMGATNEKLFF
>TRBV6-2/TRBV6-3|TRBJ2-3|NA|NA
TGTGCCAGCACAACCTCCACAGATACGCAGTATTTT
CASTTSTDTQYF
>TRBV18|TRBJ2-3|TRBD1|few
TGTGCCAGCTCACGTCGGACAGGGGACAGCACAGATACGCAGTATTTT
CASSRRTGDSTDTQYF
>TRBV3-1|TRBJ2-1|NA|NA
TGTGCCAGCAGCCAAGACTGGTCGGGGGATTTCTCCTACAATGAGCAGTTCTTC
CASSQDWSGDFSYNEQFF
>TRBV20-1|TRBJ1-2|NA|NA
TGCAGTACCGATGTGGTGACAGGCAACTATGGCTACACCTTC
CSTDVVTGNYGYTF
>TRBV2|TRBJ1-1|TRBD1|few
TGTGCCAGCAGTGGACAGGGGATCACTGAAGCTTTCTTT
CASSGQGITEAFF
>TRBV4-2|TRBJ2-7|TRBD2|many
TGTGCCAGCAGCCCGGGACTAGCGGGGGGCGAGCAGTACTTC
CASSPGLAGGEQYF
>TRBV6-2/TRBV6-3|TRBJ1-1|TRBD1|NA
TGTGCCAGCTCCAGGGGGCATAGCACTGAAGCTTTCTTT
CASSRGHSTEAFF
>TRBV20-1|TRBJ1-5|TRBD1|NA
TGCAGTGCTAGTGGGGACAGGGGTAGGCCCCAGCATTTT
CSASGDRGRPQHF
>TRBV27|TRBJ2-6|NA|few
TGTGCCAGCAGTTTTAGAGGGGCCTTCTCTGGGGCCAACGTCCTGACTTTC
CASSFRGAFSGANVLTF
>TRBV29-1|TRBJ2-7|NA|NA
TGCAGCGTAGAGACCGAGACTTACGAGCAGTACTTC
CSVETETYEQYF
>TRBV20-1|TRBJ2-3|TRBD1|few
TGCAGTGCTAGAATAGCGACAGGGGCCCCAGATACGCAGTATTTT
CSARIATGAPDTQYF
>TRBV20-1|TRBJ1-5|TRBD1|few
TGCAGTGCTAAAGACAGGGCGCAGCCCCAGCATTTT
CSAKDRAQPQHF
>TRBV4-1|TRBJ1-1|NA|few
TGCGCCAGCAGCCAAGAGGCAGCGAACACTGAAGCTTTCTTT
CASSQEAANTEAFF
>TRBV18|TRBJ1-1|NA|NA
TGTGCCAGCTCACCTAGCGGCTTCGGGGGGCCTTATTATGAAGCTTTCTTT
CASSPSGFGGPYYEAFF
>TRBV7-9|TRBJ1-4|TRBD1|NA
TGTGCCAGCAGCGACGACAGGGCGGGAGAAAAACTGTTTTTT
CASSDDRAGEKLFF
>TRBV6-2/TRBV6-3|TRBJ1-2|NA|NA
TGTGCCAGCAGTTACACCGCCGGCCCCTATGGCTACACCTTC
CASSYTAGPYGYTF
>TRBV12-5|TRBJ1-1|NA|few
TGTGCTAGTGGTTCAGGGTACACTGAAGCTTTCTTT
CASGSGYTEAFF
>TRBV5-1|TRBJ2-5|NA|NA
TGCGCCAGCAGGACAGAGCAAGAGACCCAGTACTTC
CASRTEQETQYF
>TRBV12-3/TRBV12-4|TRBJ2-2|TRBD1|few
TGTGCCAGCAGTTTGAGACAGGGGCACACCGGGGAGCTGTTTTTT
CASSLRQGHTGELFF
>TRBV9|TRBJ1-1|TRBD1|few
TGTGCCAGCGGAGGGGGCGCGGCTGAAGCTTTCTTT
CASGGGAAEAFF
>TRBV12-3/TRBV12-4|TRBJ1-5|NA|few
TGTGCCAGCAGTTTGTCCCGCAATCAGCCCCAGCATTTT
CASSLSRNQPQHF